This T cell receptor (beta chain) comes out of a study of blood T cell repertoires in COVID-19. For the study at large: The origin of the acute and convalescent COVID-19 samples was the United States, Italy and Spain. Sources were T cells, B-cell-depleted T cells, or PBMCs; the material itself was cDNA or gDNA.

Methods used by the authors: Estimation of nucleated cell counts was performed using reference gene primer amplification. Assay used: immunoSEQ multiplex PCR; TCRdb lists only in-frame clones, some missing. That table is the source of V, J and clone size, and D and trimming were worked out from the DNA. The profile shows about 80,000 clones, around four fifths of them singletons. Germline CDR1 is SNHLY and CDR2 is FYNNEI. The CDR3 has 18 amino acids. With V trimmed by 5 bases and J by 3 bases, 13 bases remained unmatched. Sequences were obtained from peripheral blood. The chain carries TRBV2 and TRBJ2-2, with TRBD1 matching over 9 bases. This TCR derives from a human donor in a cohort sampled during active COVID-19. The CDR3 DNA reads as TGTGCCAGCAGTTCGTTAACCCGGGGACAGGGTCACACCGGGGAGCTGTTTTTT. The encoded protein is CASSSLTRGQGHTGELFF.